Shown below are 31 T cell receptor beta chains from a single sample sequenced in a study of blood T cell repertoires in COVID-19. TCRdb keeps only in-frame clones here, not all; method: immunoSEQ multiplex PCR. The data show about 100,000 clones, almost 90% seen once. Source material: peripheral blood. All receptors derive from a human donor in a cohort sampled during active COVID-19.

The chain joins TRBV6-5 to TRBJ2-1; 14 bases map to TRBD2. Germline loops: CDR1 MNHEY, CDR2 SVGAGI. The trim removed 8 bases at V and 4 bases at J, leaving 4 bases unmatched. This CDR3 region has 15 residues. The CDR3 spells CASVRTSGRYNEQFF. The CDR3, as DNA: TGTGCCAGCGTTCGGACTAGCGGGAGGTACAATGAGCAGTTCTTC.

The chain combines TRBV6-5 with TRBJ2-3; TRBD2 is a possible D gene (5 bases). The CDR3 contains 13 residues. Germline lookup yields CDR1 MNHEY and CDR2 SVGAGI. V lost 5 bases and J 14 bases, leaving 20 bases between the germline ends. The CDR3 nucleotides are TGTGCCAGCAGTACCGCCACGAGCTGGGAGCGGTATTTT. Protein sequence: CASSTATSWERYF.

DNA of the CDR3: TGTGCCAGCAGCCAAGATCTGGCGGTTGGAGAAAAGGGCTACACCTTC. Residues: CASSQDLAVGEKGYTF. The chain carries TRBV3-1 (or the pseudogene TRBV3-2) and TRBJ1-2; D unresolved. This CDR3 contains 16 residues. Germline V CDR1 and CDR2: LGHDT, YNNKEL (reference sequence). V shed 0 bases and J shed 8 bases, with 19 bases lying between them.

The gene calls are TRBV28 and TRBJ1-2, with 7 bases aligning to TRBD1. V shed 2 bases, J shed 5 bases, and the junction held 5 bases outside the gene matches. CDR3 size: 14 residues. Germline V gene lookup returns CDR1 MDHEN and CDR2 SYDVKM. This chain's CDR3 is CASSLPGQLYGYTF. The CDR3 DNA is TGTGCCAGCAGTTTACCGGGACAGCTTTATGGCTACACCTTC.

The chain is built from TRBV5-6 and TRBJ1-4; D is uncertain. V lost 4 bases and J 14 bases, leaving 24 bases between the germline ends. The CDR3 is 15 residues long. CDR1 is SGHDT and CDR2 is YYEEEE in the germline V gene. CDR3 in DNA: TGTGCCAGCAGCCCCACCCCCACCGGGTGGAGAGGGCTGTTTTTT. It codes for CASSPTPTGWRGLFF.

The rearrangement uses TRBV19 and TRBJ2-3; maybe TRBD1 (6 bases). Germline CDR1 and CDR2: LNHDA and SQIVND (reference sequence). The CDR3 contains 14 residues. With 3 bases removed from V and 0 bases from J, the gap between germline ends came to 7 bases. The CDR3 DNA reads as TGTGCCAGTAGTATCGGACAGAGCACAGATACGCAGTATTTT. This codes for CASSIGQSTDTQYF.

This clone was picked up one time. DNA for the CDR3: TGTGCCAGCAGCTTTGGACAGGGACGGTATCAGCCCCAGCATTTT. This codes for CASSFGQGRYQPQHF. The V call is TRBV7-2, the J call TRBJ1-5, with 8 nucleotides matching TRBD1. This CDR3 region has 15 residues. The V gene's germline CDR1 is SGHTA and CDR2 FQGNSA. V shed 3 bases and J 5 bases; nucleotides not matched to a gene: 6.

This clone came up once. The chain carries TRBV27 and TRBJ2-7; D remains ambiguous. This CDR3 region has 11 residues. The V and J ends lost 2 bases and 5 bases respectively, with 4 bases between them. CDR1 is MNHEY, CDR2 SMNVEV, per germline (reference sequence). As DNA, the CDR3 is TGTGCCAGCAGTTTAATCAACGAGCAGTACTTC. It specifies CASSLINEQYF.

J is TRBJ2-1 and V is TRBV28; 8 bases line up with TRBD2. The J segment lost 6 bases and the V segment lost 7 bases, leaving 11 bases of the junction unmatched. Looked up from germline, CDR1 is MDHEN and CDR2 is SYDVKM. The CDR3 covers 15 residues. The CDR3 DNA is TGTGCCAGCATCCCTGGCGGGAGCGGGGGCAATGAGCAGTTCTTC. It yields the protein CASIPGGSGGNEQFF.

The chain joins TRBV4-1 to TRBJ2-3; D call uncertain. CDR1 is MGHRA, CDR2 YSYEKL, per germline. The CDR3 is 14 residues long. V lost 1 base and J 0 bases, leaving 5 bases between the germline ends. CDR3 residues: CASSQGLSTDTQYF. As DNA, the CDR3 is TGCGCCAGCAGCCAAGGACTTAGCACAGATACGCAGTATTTT.

The chain links TRBV7-8 to TRBJ2-3; TRBD2 is a possible D gene (7 bases). V lost 6 bases to trimming and J lost 0 bases, with 10 bases between them. The length of the CDR3 is 14 residues. The germline CDR1 and CDR2 sequences are SGHVS and FQNEAQ. CDR3 DNA sequence: TGTGCCAGCAGAGGGGGGGCTAGCACAGATACGCAGTATTTT. This codes for CASRGGASTDTQYF.

This rearrangement joins TRBV30 to TRBJ2-7; the D gene is possibly TRBD1 (6 bases). The germline V gene has CDR1 GTSNPN and CDR2 SVGIG (reference sequence). The CDR3 runs to 11 residues. Trimming pared 0 bases from V and 10 bases from J, leaving 10 bases between. The CDR3 DNA follows: TGTGCCTGGAGTGTACAGACAGGACAGTACTTC. Its translation: CAWSVQTGQYF.

The rearrangement joins TRBV3-1 (or the pseudogene TRBV3-2) to TRBJ1-5, with 9 bases identical to TRBD1. V shed 0 bases and J 7 bases; nucleotides not matched to a gene: 10. The CDR3 contains 17 residues. Germline V CDR1 and CDR2: LGHDT, YNNKEL (reference sequence). The CDR3 sequence is CASSQDSGTGHRQPQHF. DNA for the CDR3: TGTGCCAGCAGCCAAGATTCGGGGACAGGGCACCGGCAGCCCCAGCATTTT.

V and J are TRBV7-2 and TRBJ2-7, with 11 bases identical to TRBD1. CDR1 and CDR2 (germline): SGHTA, FQGNSA. The V gene end was trimmed by 2 bases and the J gene end by 7 bases; junction bases not matched to a gene: 7. The CDR3 covers 15 residues. The CDR3 loop reads CASSLRTGGLKEQYF. The CDR3 DNA sequence: TGTGCCAGCAGCTTAAGGACAGGGGGCTTAAAAGAGCAGTACTTC.

V gene TRBV6-5 combines with J gene TRBJ1-1; 7 bases are a match to TRBD1. Per germline, CDR1 MNHEY and CDR2 SVGAGI. The CDR3 has 13 amino acids. V lost 5 bases, J lost 10 bases, and 10 bases stayed unmatched. The CDR3, as DNA: TGTGCCAGCAGTCCCACAGGGGAAAGAGGAGCTTTCTTT. Translating it yields CASSPTGERGAFF.

The chain recombines TRBV6-6 with TRBJ2-4; 8 positions agree with TRBD1. CDR1 is MNHNY, CDR2 SVGAGI, per germline (reference sequence). The CDR3 loop spans 13 amino acids. The V segment lost 5 bases and the J segment 9 bases; nucleotides outside the gene matches: 6. The CDR3 reads CASSNGQGGIQYF. CDR3 coding DNA: TGTGCCAGCAGTAACGGACAGGGAGGCATTCAGTACTTC.

The chain recombines TRBV6-5 with TRBJ2-7; D may be TRBD2 (5 bases). In germline, CDR1 is MNHEY, CDR2 SVGAGI. Trimming cost V 8 bases and J 3 bases, with 14 bases left between them. The CDR3 consists of 13 residues. The chain's CDR3 is CASSAGINYEQYF. DNA of the CDR3: TGTGCCAGCTCCGCCGGGATAAACTACGAGCAGTACTTC.

This clone occurred once. The chain couples TRBV6-5 to TRBJ2-7; 9 bases map to TRBD1. Germline CDR1 and CDR2: MNHEY and SVGAGI. This CDR3 comprises 16 residues. The V and J ends lost 0 bases and 5 bases, in that order; junction bases with no gene match: 8. CDR3 in amino acids: CASSYSTGTGLNEQYF. The CDR3, as DNA: TGTGCCAGCAGTTACTCTACCGGGACAGGGTTGAACGAGCAGTACTTC.

The count of this clone is one. The V gene is TRBV2, the J gene TRBJ1-4; 9 positions match TRBD1. V trimming: 3 bases; J trimming: 6 bases; junction bases outside the gene matches: 5. CDR3 length equals 15 residues. Germline CDR1 SNHLY, CDR2 FYNNEI. In DNA, the CDR3 is TGTGCCAGCAGTGATTTGGGGACAGGGCATGAAAAACTGTTTTTT. It codes for CASSDLGTGHEKLFF. Full variable domain (outside the CDR3, taken from reference TRBV2 and TRBJ1-4): EPEVTQTPSHQVTQMGQEVILRCVPISNHLYFYWYRQILGQKVEFLVSFYNNEISEKSEIFDDQFSVERPDGSNFTLKIRSTKLEDSAMYFCASSDLGTGHEKLFFGSGTQLSVL.

The chain carries TRBV6-5 and TRBJ2-7; maybe TRBD2 (6 bases). This CDR3 comprises 14 residues. V lost 8 bases and J 2 bases, leaving 16 bases between the germline ends. Germline V gives CDR1 MNHEY, CDR2 SVGAGI. CDR3 protein: CASGRGLATYEQYF. CDR3 DNA sequence: TGTGCCAGCGGACGGGGACTTGCTACCTACGAGCAGTACTTC.

The J gene is TRBJ1-5, the V gene TRBV19, with a possible D match to TRBD1 (5 bases). The germline V gene has CDR1 LNHDA and CDR2 SQIVND (reference sequence). The CDR3 is 14 amino acids. V gave up 4 bases and J gave up 5 bases, with 12 bases separating them. The CDR3 sequence: CASSNQGWDQPQHF. The CDR3 nucleotides read TGTGCCAGTAGTAATCAGGGATGGGATCAGCCCCAGCATTTT. The variable domain in full, with the rest retrieved from reference TRBV19 and TRBJ1-5, is DGGITQSPKYLFRKEGQNVTLSCEQNLNHDAMYWYRQDPGQGLRLIYYSQIVNDFQKGDIAEGYSVSREKKESFPLTVTSAQKNPTAFYLCASSNQGWDQPQHFGDGTRLSIL.

The V gene is TRBV3-1 (or the pseudogene TRBV3-2), the J gene TRBJ2-3; 7 bases map to TRBD1. The V segment lost 3 bases and the J segment 1 base; nucleotides outside the gene matches: 4. CDR1 and CDR2 (germline): LGHDT, YNNKEL (reference sequence). CDR3 size: 15 residues. The CDR3 DNA follows: TGTGCCAGCAGCCAGACAGGGTTAGGCACAGATACGCAGTATTTT. The encoded protein is CASSQTGLGTDTQYF.

The chain carries TRBV5-1 and TRBJ2-5; no clear D gene. V lost 5 bases and J 2 bases, leaving 16 bases between the germline ends. Germline-derived CDR1 and CDR2 are SGHRS and YFSETQ. CDR3 length equals 15 residues. This CDR3 reads CASSQIHGAQETQYF. In DNA form, the CDR3 reads TGCGCCAGCAGTCAAATCCACGGAGCACAAGAGACCCAGTACTTC.

J is TRBJ2-7 and V is TRBV7-9, with TRBD1 as a possible D gene (6 bases). Germline V gene data show CDR1 as SEHNR and CDR2 as FQNEAQ (reference sequence). V was trimmed by 5 bases and J by 1 base, leaving 12 bases between them. The CDR3 is 14 amino acids. The CDR3 loop is CASSPDSLSYEQYF. CDR3 in DNA: TGTGCCAGCAGCCCGGACAGCCTTTCCTACGAGCAGTACTTC.

The gene calls are TRBV5-1 and TRBJ2-7; D ambiguous. Looked up from germline, CDR1 is SGHRS and CDR2 is YFSETQ. The CDR3 contains 12 residues. The V gene lost 1 base and the J gene lost 5 bases, with 7 bases spanning the gap. DNA for the CDR3: TGCGCCAGCAGCTTGTCTTTTAACGAGCAGTACTTC. Its translation: CASSLSFNEQYF. Complete variable domain (other parts from reference TRBV5-1 and TRBJ2-7): KAGVTQTPRYLIKTRGQQVTLSCSPISGHRSVSWYQQTPGQGLQFLFEYFSETQRNKGNFPGRFSGRQFSNSRSEMNVSTLELGDSALYLCASSLSFNEQYFGPGTRLTVT.

This chain links TRBV30 with TRBJ1-3, with a tentative D call TRBD1 (6 bases). The CDR3 is 16 amino acids. Trimming removed 4 bases from V and 2 bases from J, with 18 bases in between. Germline V gene sequence: CDR1 GTSNPN, CDR2 SVGIG (reference sequence). The CDR3 loop is CAWNHLTGLAGNTIYF. The CDR3 bases are TGTGCCTGGAACCACCTCACAGGGCTGGCTGGAAACACCATATATTTT.

The chain links TRBV7-3 to TRBJ2-1; the match to TRBD1 covers 7 bases. After removal of 8 bases from V and 4 bases from J, the junction contained 5 bases not matched to a gene. CDR1 SGHTA and CDR2 FQGTGA come from the germline V gene. The CDR3 is made up of 13 amino acids. The CDR3 here is CASGRQGYNEQFF. CDR3 DNA sequence: TGTGCCAGCGGGCGACAGGGATACAATGAGCAGTTCTTC.

The genes are TRBV18 and TRBJ2-1; 16 bases are shared with TRBD2. With 4 bases clipped from V and 4 bases from J, the junction kept 10 bases outside the gene matches. This CDR3 has 19 amino acids. Per germline, CDR1 KGHSH and CDR2 LQKENI. CDR3 nucleotides: TGTGCCAGCTCACTCCTGGGACTAGCGGGAGGGCCTCAGTACAATGAGCAGTTCTTC. Encoded protein: CASSLLGLAGGPQYNEQFF.

This chain joins TRBV9 and TRBJ2-1; possibly TRBD2 for D (6 bases). The CDR3 totals 13 residues. Germline assignment: CDR1 SGDLS and CDR2 YYNGEE. The V and J ends lost 2 bases and 10 bases respectively, with 13 bases between them. The CDR3 is CASSVGGLREQFF. The CDR3 DNA is TGTGCCAGCAGCGTCGGAGGGCTTCGGGAGCAGTTCTTC.

This clone was found many times. J is TRBJ1-1 and V is TRBV6-4; TRBD1 aligns across 11 bases. CDR1 MRHNA and CDR2 SNTAGT come from the germline V gene. This CDR3 is 15 amino acids long. V dropped 10 bases and J dropped 0; count of bases not matched to a gene: 7. CDR3 bases: TGTGCCACCCGTGGACAGGGGGCTCTGAACACTGAAGCTTTCTTT. This translates into CATRGQGALNTEAFF.

This clone was recorded at least ten times. The chain links TRBV28 to TRBJ1-3; D is undetermined. Germline CDR1 and CDR2: MDHEN and SYDVKM. The CDR3 contains 14 residues. Trimming removed 1 base at V and 2 bases at J, with 6 bases between. CDR3 region: CASSLFHTGNTIYF. Written as DNA, the CDR3 is TGTGCCAGCAGTTTATTCCACACTGGAAACACCATATATTTT. Looking up the rest from reference TRBV28 and TRBJ1-3 gives the full variable domain: DVKVTQSSRYLVKRTGEKVFLECVQDMDHENMFWYRQDPGLGLRLIYFSYDVKMKEKGDIPEGYSVSREKKERFSLILESASTNQTSMYLCASSLFHTGNTIYFGEGSWLTVV.